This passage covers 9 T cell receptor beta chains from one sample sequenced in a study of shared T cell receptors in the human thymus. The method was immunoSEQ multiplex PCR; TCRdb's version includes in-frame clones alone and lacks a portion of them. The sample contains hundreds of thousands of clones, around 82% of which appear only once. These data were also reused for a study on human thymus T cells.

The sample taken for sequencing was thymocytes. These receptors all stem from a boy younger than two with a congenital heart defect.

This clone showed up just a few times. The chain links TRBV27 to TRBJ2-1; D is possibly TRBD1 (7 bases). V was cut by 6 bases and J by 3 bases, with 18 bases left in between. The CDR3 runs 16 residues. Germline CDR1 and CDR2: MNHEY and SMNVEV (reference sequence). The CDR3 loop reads CASSGRGAHFYNEQFF. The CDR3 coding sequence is TGTGCCAGCAGCGGCAGGGGGGCGCATTTCTACAATGAGCAGTTCTTC.

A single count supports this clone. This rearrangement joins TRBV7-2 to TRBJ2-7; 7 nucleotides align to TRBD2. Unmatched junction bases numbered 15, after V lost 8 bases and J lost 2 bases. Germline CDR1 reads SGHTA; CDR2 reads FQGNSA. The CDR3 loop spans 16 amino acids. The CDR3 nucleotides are TGTGCCAGCGGTCTGGGGGGGACCCCTAGGCCCTACGAGCAGTACTTC. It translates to CASGLGGTPRPYEQYF.

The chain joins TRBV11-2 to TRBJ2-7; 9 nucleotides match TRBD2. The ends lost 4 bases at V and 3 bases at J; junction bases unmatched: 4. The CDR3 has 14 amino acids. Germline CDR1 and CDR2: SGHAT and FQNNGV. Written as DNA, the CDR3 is TGTGCCAGCAGCTCCGGGACTAGCCTCTACGAGCAGTACTTC. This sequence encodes CASSSGTSLYEQYF.

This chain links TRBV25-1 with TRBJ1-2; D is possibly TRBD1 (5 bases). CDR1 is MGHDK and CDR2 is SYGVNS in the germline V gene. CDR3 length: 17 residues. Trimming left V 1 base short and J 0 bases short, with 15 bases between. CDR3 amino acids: CASSECKGTFTNYGYTF. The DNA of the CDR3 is TGTGCCAGCAGTGAATGTAAGGGGACTTTCACTAACTATGGCTACACCTTC.

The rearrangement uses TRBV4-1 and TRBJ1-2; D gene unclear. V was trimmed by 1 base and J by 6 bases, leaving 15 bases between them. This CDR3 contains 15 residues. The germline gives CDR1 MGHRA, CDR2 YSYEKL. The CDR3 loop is CASSQVCPRGHGYTF. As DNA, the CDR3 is TGCGCCAGCAGCCAAGTGTGCCCCCGAGGGCATGGCTACACCTTC.

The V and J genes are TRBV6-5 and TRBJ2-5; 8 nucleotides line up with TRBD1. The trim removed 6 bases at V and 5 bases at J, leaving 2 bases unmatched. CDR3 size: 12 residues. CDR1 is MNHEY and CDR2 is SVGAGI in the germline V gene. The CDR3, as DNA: TGTGCCAGCAGAAGGACAGGGGAGACCCAGTACTTC. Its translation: CASRRTGETQYF.

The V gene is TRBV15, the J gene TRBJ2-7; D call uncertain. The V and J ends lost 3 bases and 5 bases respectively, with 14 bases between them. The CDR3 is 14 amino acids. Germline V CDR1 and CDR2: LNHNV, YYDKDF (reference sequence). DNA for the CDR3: TGTGCCACCAGCAGGGCTTTGTTGGGCGACGAGCAGTACTTC. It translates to CATSRALLGDEQYF.

CDR3 loop: CASIYGGEGQGAGETQYF. The CDR3 DNA reads as TGCGCCAGCATCTACGGGGGAGAAGGACAGGGGGCTGGGGAGACCCAGTACTTC. J is TRBJ2-5 and V is TRBV5-1, with 11 nucleotides matching TRBD1. The germline gives CDR1 SGHRS, CDR2 YFSETQ. CDR3 length: 18 residues. The V gene end was trimmed by 6 bases and the J gene end by 5 bases; junction bases not matched to a gene: 18.

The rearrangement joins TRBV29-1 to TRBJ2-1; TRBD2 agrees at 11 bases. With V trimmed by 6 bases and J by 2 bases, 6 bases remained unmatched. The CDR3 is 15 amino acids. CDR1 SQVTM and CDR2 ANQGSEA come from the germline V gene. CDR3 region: CSVGGTSGTYNEQFF. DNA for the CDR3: TGCAGCGTGGGGGGGACTAGCGGCACCTACAATGAGCAGTTCTTC.